This T cell receptor beta chain was identified in a study of OX40 agonist ivuxolimab in advanced cancers. Turning to the overall study: Ivuxolimab was a fully human IgG2 agonistic monoclonal antibody targeting the costimulatory receptor OX40 (CD134). A male proportion of roughly 80% and a mean age of approximately 58 years, ranging from about 20 to 79, were recorded for the dose-escalation cohort. Three dose-escalation patients achieved partial responses, one with hepatocellular carcinoma and two with cutaneous melanoma. Of the approximately 50 patients in dose escalation, about 20 had hepatocellular carcinoma, about 15 had melanoma, 9 had renal cell carcinoma and 9 had head and neck cancer. Prior anti-PD-1, anti-PD-L1 or anti-CTLA-4 therapy was permitted, and about two fifths of dose-escalation patients had received checkpoint inhibitors. The monotherapy dose-escalation portion (N ≈ 57 patients) of the phase I ivuxolimab trial is reported in the paper. Intravenous ivuxolimab was administered to patients every 2 weeks at six dose levels: 0.01, 0.1, 0.3, 1.5, 3 and 10 mg/kg. Peripheral TCRbeta sequencing aimed to test whether ivuxolimab altered TCR sequence diversity and caused clonal T-cell expansion. Here is what the overall study found, with its caveats: Partial responders in the 0.1-3.0 mg/kg groups had among the lowest normalized peripheral clonal expansion, especially among CD8+ T cells. Which antigens the clonally expanded peripheral T cells were specific for was not determined. After ivuxolimab, expanded clones were on average more numerous among CD8+ T cells than among CD4+ T cells. Low levels of normalized T-cell clonal expansion were also seen in some patients who did not respond. At doses of 0.1 to 3.0 mg/kg, clonal expansion of both CD4+ and CD8+ T cells in blood was seen between baseline and week 6.

Counted from cysteine to phenylalanine, this CDR3 has 15 amino acids. Only the CDR3 region is kept as DNA, spanning 45 bases read in frame from base 1. Reading the germline V gene gives CDR1 SGDLS and CDR2 YYNGEE. Compared with germline, V lacks 6 bases and J lacks 2 bases; bases without a gene match: 10. The trial excluded patients who had a history of autoimmune disease or who were on systemic immunosuppression. Peripheral blood for TCR sequencing was drawn from every dose cohort at baseline, at cycle 4 day 1 and at cycle 7 day 1. Samples were obtained from an open-label, multicenter, first-in-human phase I dose-escalation trial of ivuxolimab. Adults with locally advanced or metastatic head and neck squamous cell, hepatocellular, melanoma or renal cell carcinoma were enrolled in the trial. CD4+ and CD8+ T cells were sorted separately from peripheral blood before TCR sequencing. In the case of this clone: The target of this receptor is not known. Base qualities are not recorded, but no much larger clone differs from it by a single base.

For sequencing of the TCRbeta CDR3 region, genomic DNA was extracted from the sorted cells. TCRbeta CDR3 regions were sequenced using the immunoSEQ Assay. This immuneACCESS table, as held by TCRdb, lists in-frame sequences with V and J called but not all clones. Of the missing ones, under half trace to an unresolved V gene in checked studies; the others have no known cause. A total of tens of thousands of clones appear in this sample, around 90% of them only once. Clones ranked in the top ten supply under 0.65% of the sample. The sample was CD4+ or CD8+ T cells sorted from blood, taken in a trial of the OX40 agonist ivuxolimab. The sequence was collected from an adult with an advanced solid tumor such as melanoma, head and neck, liver or kidney cancer. The chain is encoded by TRBV9 joined to TRBJ2-7, and 8 junction bases match TRBD1. The encoded CDR3 is CASTPGQGWTYEQYF. The DNA sequence is given as TGTGCCAGCACCCCCGGACAGGGATGGACCTACGAGCAGTACTTC.